Listed below are T cell receptor beta chains from one sample, sequenced in a study of cytomegalovirus exposure and HLA in healthy donors. Measured with immunoSEQ multiplex PCR; TCRdb has only the in-frame clones, and not every one. The sample contains about 130,000 clones, approximately 75% of which appear only once. Input material: PBMCs. These TCRs come from a man aged 30 to 45 in good health and CMV-seronegative. Each CDR3 is given with its conserved first and last residue. A D gene is named only where the DNA matches it firmly. Rows give clone size only sometimes, using once, few, many, or a class for an expanded clone.

CDR3aa	CDR3nt	d_gene	j_gene	abundance	v_gene
CASSYWDRLDYGYTF	TGTGCCAGCAGCTATTGGGACAGGTTGGACTATGGCTACACCTTC	TRBD1	TRBJ1-2	NA	TRBV5-4
CASTRTGGSEKLFF	TGTGCCAGCACTCGGACAGGGGGGAGTGAAAAACTGTTTTTT	TRBD1	TRBJ1-4	NA	TRBV5-5
CASSQVGGLYNEQFF	TGTGCCAGCAGCCAAGTCGGGGGGCTGTACAATGAGCAGTTCTTC	NA	TRBJ2-1	few	TRBV4-2
CASSQDRHTEAFF	TGTGCCAGCAGTCAAGACAGGCACACTGAAGCTTTCTTT	NA	TRBJ1-1	NA	TRBV6-7
CASSQGQDLLGGGYTF	TGCGCCAGCAGTCAAGGTCAGGATCTCTTAGGTGGTGGCTACACCTTC	NA	TRBJ1-2	NA	TRBV23-1
CATSREGQFYEQYF	TGTGCCACCAGCAGAGAAGGACAGTTCTACGAGCAGTACTTC	NA	TRBJ2-7	NA	TRBV15
CASSPSGSGGHTGELFF	TGTGCCAGCAGTCCGTCGGGGTCGGGGGGGCACACCGGGGAGCTGTTTTTT	TRBD2	TRBJ2-2	NA	TRBV28
CSAQREGEQFF	TGCAGTGCACAGAGGGAGGGTGAGCAGTTCTTC	TRBD2	TRBJ2-1	NA	TRBV20-1
CASRQYSNQPQHF	TGTGCCAGCAGGCAGTATAGCAATCAGCCCCAGCATTTT	NA	TRBJ1-5	NA	TRBV6-1
CASRNALAGGIQETQYF	TGTGCCAGTAGAAACGCCCTAGCGGGGGGGATCCAAGAGACCCAGTACTTC	TRBD2	TRBJ2-5	few	TRBV19
CASSPGEGLPKIYEQYF	TGTGCCAGTAGTCCGGGAGAGGGACTCCCGAAGATCTACGAGCAGTACTTC	NA	TRBJ2-7	NA	TRBV19
CASTTRTGEGEQYF	TGTGCCAGCACCACGAGGACAGGGGAGGGCGAGCAGTACTTC	TRBD1	TRBJ2-7	once	TRBV11-2
CASSVGHRGYEAFF	TGTGCCAGCAGCGTAGGTCACAGGGGGTACGAAGCTTTCTTT	TRBD1	TRBJ1-1	NA	TRBV9
CASSTQGQHYGYTF	TGTGCCAGCAGCACCCAAGGACAGCACTATGGCTACACCTTC	NA	TRBJ1-2	NA	TRBV9
CASSFSEGLAGGLTDTQYF	TGTGCCAGCAGCTTTTCAGAGGGACTAGCGGGGGGGCTCACAGATACGCAGTATTTT	TRBD2	TRBJ2-3	NA	TRBV28
CASSRTSGANVLTF	TGTGCCAGCAGTCGCACTTCTGGGGCCAACGTCCTGACTTTC	NA	TRBJ2-6	NA	TRBV28
CASSSLGTSGAYNEQFF	TGCGCCAGCAGCTCCTTAGGGACTAGCGGTGCCTACAATGAGCAGTTCTTC	TRBD2	TRBJ2-1	NA	TRBV5-1
CASSLGAPGNQPQHF	TGTGCCAGCAGCTTAGGGGCCCCCGGCAATCAGCCCCAGCATTTT	NA	TRBJ1-5	NA	TRBV11-2
CASSLDRGSGNTIYF	TGTGCCAGCAGCTTGGACAGGGGTAGTGGAAACACCATATATTTT	TRBD1	TRBJ1-3	NA	TRBV7-2
CASSLLAQATNEKLFF	TGCGCCAGCAGCTTGCTCGCACAGGCAACTAATGAAAAACTGTTTTTT	NA	TRBJ1-4	once	TRBV5-1
CASTTSSGYTF	TGTGCCAGCACTACGTCATCGGGCTACACCTTC	NA	TRBJ1-2	NA	TRBV2
CASSGDTANYGYTF	TGCGCCAGCAGCGGCGACACAGCTAACTATGGCTACACCTTC	NA	TRBJ1-2	NA	TRBV5-1
CASRPSGGAGETQYF	TGTGCCAGCAGACCTAGCGGGGGGGCCGGAGAGACCCAGTACTTC	TRBD2	TRBJ2-5	NA	TRBV6-5
CASSQDRWGGTGELFF	TGCGCCAGCAGCCAAGATCGGTGGGGCGGCACCGGGGAGCTGTTTTTT	NA	TRBJ2-2	once	TRBV4-1
CASSLIAPRTDSYEQYF	TGTGCCAGCAGTTTAATCGCTCCCCGGACAGATAGCTACGAGCAGTACTTC	NA	TRBJ2-7	NA	TRBV28
CASPNRAEGPYEQYF	TGTGCTAGCCCCAACAGGGCAGAGGGGCCCTACGAGCAGTACTTC	NA	TRBJ2-7	NA	TRBV12-5
CASSVGQGAGQPQHF	TGTGCCAGCTCAGTCGGACAGGGGGCTGGGCAGCCCCAGCATTTT	TRBD1	TRBJ1-5	NA	TRBV18
CASSQDGTGDNNEQFF	TGCGCCAGCAGCCAAGATGGGACGGGGGATAACAATGAGCAGTTCTTC	NA	TRBJ2-1	NA	TRBV4-1
CAWGHYGYTF	TGTGCCTGGGGCCACTATGGCTACACCTTC	NA	TRBJ1-2	NA	TRBV30
CASSQGTSGGMAEQYF	TGCGCCAGCAGCCAAGGTACGAGCGGGGGGATGGCCGAGCAGTACTTC	TRBD2	TRBJ2-7	NA	TRBV4-3
CASSGGQSNSGANVLTF	TGTGCCAGCAGTGGGGGACAGTCTAACTCTGGGGCCAACGTCCTGACTTTC	TRBD1	TRBJ2-6	NA	TRBV2
CASSIAGLRNSGANVLTF	TGCGCCAGCAGCATCGCGGGACTGAGAAATTCTGGGGCCAACGTCCTGACTTTC	NA	TRBJ2-6	NA	TRBV5-1
CASSLAQGTEPNSPLHF	TGTGCCAGCAGCTTAGCTCAGGGGACGGAGCCTAATTCACCCCTCCACTTT	NA	TRBJ1-6	NA	TRBV7-9
CASSFSGGAPGELFF	TGTGCCAGCAGTTTCAGCGGGGGGGCCCCCGGGGAGCTGTTTTTT	TRBD2	TRBJ2-2	NA	TRBV6-5
CATWNTEAFF	TGTGCCACCTGGAACACTGAAGCTTTCTTT	NA	TRBJ1-1	NA	TRBV6-5
CASSQVTMSNTEAFF	TGCGCCAGCAGCCAAGTTACTATGTCGAACACTGAAGCTTTCTTT	NA	TRBJ1-1	NA	TRBV4-1
CASSDSGDEQFF	TGCGCCAGCAGTGATTCGGGGGATGAGCAGTTCTTC	NA	TRBJ2-1	NA	TRBV10-1
CASSPTDRGSYNEQFF	TGTGCCAGCAGCCCAACGGACAGGGGCTCCTACAATGAGCAGTTCTTC	TRBD1	TRBJ2-1	once	TRBV7-9
CASSLRQTQETQYF	TGTGCCAGCTCACTCAGACAGACGCAAGAGACCCAGTACTTC	NA	TRBJ2-5	NA	TRBV18
CASGPTSSGTQRIPF	TGTGCTAGTGGTCCAACGAGCTCCGGGACACAACGCATCCCCTTC	NA	TRBJ1-2	NA	TRBV12-5
CASSRQGRRSYEQYF	TGTGCCAGTAGTAGACAGGGGAGGAGGTCCTACGAGCAGTACTTC	TRBD1	TRBJ2-7	NA	TRBV19
CASSRQGYEQYF	TGTGCCAGCAGTCGACAGGGCTACGAGCAGTACTTC	TRBD1	TRBJ2-7	NA	TRBV6-5
CASSQTGTGGEKLFF	TGCGCCAGCAGCCAGACCGGGACAGGCGGGGAAAAACTGTTTTTT	TRBD1	TRBJ1-4	NA	TRBV4-3
CASSEYGGASTDTQYF	TGTGCCAGCAGTGAATACGGGGGGGCTAGCACAGATACGCAGTATTTT	TRBD2	TRBJ2-3	NA	TRBV2
CASSLDPREREKLFF	TGTGCCAGCAGCTTAGACCCCAGGGAAAGGGAAAAACTGTTTTTT	NA	TRBJ1-4	NA	TRBV7-2
CASSQGTGTDTQYF	TGTGCCAGCAGCCAAGGGACAGGAACAGATACGCAGTATTTT	TRBD1	TRBJ2-3	NA	TRBV5-6
CASSLAQGNEQFF	TGTGCCAGCAGCTTAGCCCAGGGCAATGAGCAGTTCTTC	NA	TRBJ2-1	NA	TRBV11-3